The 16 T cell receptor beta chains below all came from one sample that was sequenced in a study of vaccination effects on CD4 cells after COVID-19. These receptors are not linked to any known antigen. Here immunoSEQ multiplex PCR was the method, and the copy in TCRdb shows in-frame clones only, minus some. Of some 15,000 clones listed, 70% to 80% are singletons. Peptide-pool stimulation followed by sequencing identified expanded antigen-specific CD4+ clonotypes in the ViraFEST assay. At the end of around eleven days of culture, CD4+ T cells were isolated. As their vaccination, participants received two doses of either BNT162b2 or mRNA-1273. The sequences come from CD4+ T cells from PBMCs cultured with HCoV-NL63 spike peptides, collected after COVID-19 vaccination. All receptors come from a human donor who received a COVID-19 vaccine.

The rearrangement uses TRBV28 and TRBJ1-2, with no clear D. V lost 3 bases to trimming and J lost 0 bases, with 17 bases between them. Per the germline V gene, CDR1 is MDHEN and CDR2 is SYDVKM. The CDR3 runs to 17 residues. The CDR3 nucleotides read TGTGCCAGCAGTTTTTGGAGAACAGCACTAACTAACTATGGCTACACCTTC. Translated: CASSFWRTALTNYGYTF.

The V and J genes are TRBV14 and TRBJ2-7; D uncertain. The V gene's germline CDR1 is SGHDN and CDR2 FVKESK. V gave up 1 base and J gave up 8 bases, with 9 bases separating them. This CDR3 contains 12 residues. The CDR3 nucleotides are TGTGCCAGCAGCCAAGCTTCCAGTCAGCAGTACTTC. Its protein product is CASSQASSQQYF.

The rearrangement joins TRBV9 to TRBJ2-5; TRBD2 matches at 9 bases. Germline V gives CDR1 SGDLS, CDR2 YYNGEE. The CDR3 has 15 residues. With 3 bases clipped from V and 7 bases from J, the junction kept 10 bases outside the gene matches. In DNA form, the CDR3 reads TGTGCCAGCAGCGCGACTAGCGGTAGAGGCGCGACCCAGTACTTC. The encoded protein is CASSATSGRGATQYF.

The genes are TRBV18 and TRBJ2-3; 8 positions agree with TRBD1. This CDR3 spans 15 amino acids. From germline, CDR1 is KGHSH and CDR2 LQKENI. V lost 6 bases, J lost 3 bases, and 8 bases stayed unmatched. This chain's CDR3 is CASSSRTGKTDTQYF. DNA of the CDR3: TGTGCCAGCTCCTCCAGGACAGGGAAAACAGATACGCAGTATTTT.

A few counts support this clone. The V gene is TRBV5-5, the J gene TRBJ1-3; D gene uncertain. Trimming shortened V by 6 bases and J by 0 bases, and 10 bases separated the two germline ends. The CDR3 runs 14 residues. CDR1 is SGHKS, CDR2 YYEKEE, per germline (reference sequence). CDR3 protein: CASTSPGSGNTIYF. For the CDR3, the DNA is TGTGCCAGCACTTCCCCGGGCTCTGGAAACACCATATATTTT.

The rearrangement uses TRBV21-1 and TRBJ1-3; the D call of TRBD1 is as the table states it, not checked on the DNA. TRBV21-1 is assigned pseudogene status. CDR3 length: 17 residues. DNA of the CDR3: TGTGCCAGCAGCAAACGGTACAGGGGGCGCCCTGGAAACACCATATATTTT. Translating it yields CASSKRYRGRPGNTIYF.

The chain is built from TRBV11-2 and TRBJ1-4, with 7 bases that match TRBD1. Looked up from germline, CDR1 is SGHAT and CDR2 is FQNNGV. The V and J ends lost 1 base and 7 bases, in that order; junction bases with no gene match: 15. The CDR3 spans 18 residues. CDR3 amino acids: CASSLAPGGGSPREKLFF. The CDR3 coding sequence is TGTGCCAGCAGCTTAGCCCCAGGGGGGGGCTCCCCTCGTGAAAAACTGTTTTTT.

DNA of the CDR3: TGTGCCAGCAGTTCTAGGACAGGAGGTAATTCACCCCTCCACTTT. Protein: CASSSRTGGNSPLHF. This chain uses TRBV6-5 with TRBJ1-6, with TRBD1 matching 7 bases. Unmatched junction bases numbered 6, after V lost 4 bases and J lost 6 bases. There are 15 residues in the CDR3. Germline lookup yields CDR1 MNHEY and CDR2 SVGAGI.

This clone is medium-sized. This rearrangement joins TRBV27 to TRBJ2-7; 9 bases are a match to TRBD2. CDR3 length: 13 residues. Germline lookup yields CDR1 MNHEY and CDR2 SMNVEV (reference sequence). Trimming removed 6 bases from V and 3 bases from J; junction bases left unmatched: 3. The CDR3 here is CASRASGVYEQYF. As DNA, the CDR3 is TGTGCCAGCAGGGCTAGCGGGGTCTACGAGCAGTACTTC.

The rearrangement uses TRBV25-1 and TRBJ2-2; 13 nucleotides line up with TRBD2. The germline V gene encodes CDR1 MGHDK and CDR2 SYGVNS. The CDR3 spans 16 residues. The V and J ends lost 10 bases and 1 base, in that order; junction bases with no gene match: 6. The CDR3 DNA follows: TGTGCCACCGGACTAGCGGGAGTTAAGAACACCGGGGAGCTGTTTTTT. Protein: CATGLAGVKNTGELFF.

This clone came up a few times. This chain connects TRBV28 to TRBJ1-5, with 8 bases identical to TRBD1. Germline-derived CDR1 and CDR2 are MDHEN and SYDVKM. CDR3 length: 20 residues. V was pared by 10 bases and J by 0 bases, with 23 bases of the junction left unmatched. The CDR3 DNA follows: TGTGCCACCTGGGAAAAGGGCCTGAAGGGACAGGCTGGTAGCAATCAGCCCCAGCATTTT. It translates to CATWEKGLKGQAGSNQPQHF. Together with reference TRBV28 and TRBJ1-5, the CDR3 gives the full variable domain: DVKVTQSSRYLVKRTGEKVFLECVQDMDHENMFWYRQDPGLGLRLIYFSYDVKMKEKGDIPEGYSVSREKKERFSLILESASTNQTSMYLCATWEKGLKGQAGSNQPQHFGDGTRLSIL.

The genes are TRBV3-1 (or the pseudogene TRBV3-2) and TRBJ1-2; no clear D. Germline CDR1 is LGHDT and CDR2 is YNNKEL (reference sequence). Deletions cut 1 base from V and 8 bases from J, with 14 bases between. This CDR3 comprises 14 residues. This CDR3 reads CASSQGRRVMGYTF. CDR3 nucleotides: TGTGCCAGCAGCCAAGGCAGGAGGGTTATGGGCTACACCTTC.

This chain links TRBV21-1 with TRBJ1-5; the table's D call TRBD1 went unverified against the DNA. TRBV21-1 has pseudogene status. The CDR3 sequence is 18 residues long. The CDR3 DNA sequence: TGTGCCAGCACCCTATGGGGGGACAGGGAGTCCTCAGACCAGCCCCAGCATTTT. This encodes CASTLWGDRESSDQPQHF.

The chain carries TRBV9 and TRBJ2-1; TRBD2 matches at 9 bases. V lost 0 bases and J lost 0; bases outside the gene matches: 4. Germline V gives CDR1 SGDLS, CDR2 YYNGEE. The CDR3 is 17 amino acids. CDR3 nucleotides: TGTGCCAGCAGCGTAGTTGATAGCGGGAGCTCCTACAATGAGCAGTTCTTC. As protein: CASSVVDSGSSYNEQFF.

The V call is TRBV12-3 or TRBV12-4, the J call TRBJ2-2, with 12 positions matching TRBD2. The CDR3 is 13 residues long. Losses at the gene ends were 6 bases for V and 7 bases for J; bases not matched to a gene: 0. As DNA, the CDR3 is TGTGCCAGCAGGACTAGCGGGGGCGGGGAGCTGTTTTTT. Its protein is CASRTSGGGELFF.

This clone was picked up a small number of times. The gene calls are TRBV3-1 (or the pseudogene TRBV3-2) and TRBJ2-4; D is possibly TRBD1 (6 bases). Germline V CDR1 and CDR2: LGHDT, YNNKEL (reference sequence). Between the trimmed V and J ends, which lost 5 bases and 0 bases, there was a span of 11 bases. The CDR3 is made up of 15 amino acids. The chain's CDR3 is CASSRTGIAKNIQYF. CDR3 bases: TGTGCCAGCAGCAGAACAGGGATAGCCAAAAACATTCAGTACTTC.